This T cell receptor beta chain was found in a study of cytomegalovirus exposure and HLA in healthy donors. Overall study results and limits: A few chains tied to CMV proved CMV antigen-specific in vitro. The tendency of first-cohort TCR clusters to co-occur in the 120 or so validation repertoires emerged from a later analysis. While the bulk of TCR sequences proved rare, some public TCRs turned up in many donors. Cytomegalovirus status, reportedly, was diagnosed with high specificity and sensitivity by the classifier.

This clone was seen more than once but under ten times. What it binds is unknown. The table came from immunoSEQ multiplex PCR; TCRdb's copy has only in-frame clones and leaves some out. The repertoire has about 260,000 clones, 90% of them found once; the top ten carry 2.5% to 3.5%. The sequence was obtained from a woman in her twenties or thirties in good health and CMV-seronegative. The specimen sequenced was PBMCs.

The CDR3 coding sequence is TGTGCCAGCTCACCACGGGACAGCATCTCTGGAAACACCATATATTTT. This encodes CASSPRDSISGNTIYF. The chain uses TRBV18 and TRBJ1-3; 7 bases fit TRBD1. CDR1 and CDR2 (germline): KGHSH, LQKENI. This CDR3 spans 16 amino acids. V dropped 1 base and J dropped 0; count of bases not matched to a gene: 3.